A selection of T cell receptor beta chains follows, all from one sample in a study of T cell responses to AZD1222 COVID-19 vaccine. Measured with immunoSEQ multiplex PCR; TCRdb has only the in-frame clones, and not every one. This sample has more than 95,000 clones; over 80% occur once, and the top ten carry approximately 20%. The sequencing here drew on peripheral blood, taken on day 0 of AZD1222 vaccination. The receptor set was obtained from an adult in good health. Both conserved end residues are part of each CDR3. The D gene is left open where the match is weak. For some rows the clone size is stated as once, few or many, or as a class when expanded; others skip it.

d_gene: TRBD1
j_gene: TRBJ2-1
abundance: NA
v_gene: TRBV19
CDR3aa: CASSIGRGREQFF
CDR3nt: TGTGCCAGTAGTATTGGTAGGGGGCGCGAGCAGTTCTTC

d_gene: TRBD1
j_gene: TRBJ2-7
abundance: once
v_gene: TRBV7-6
CDR3aa: CASSSPDRGQYEQYF
CDR3nt: TGTGCCAGCAGCTCCCCGGACAGGGGGCAATACGAGCAGTACTTC

d_gene: TRBD2
j_gene: TRBJ2-5
abundance: NA
v_gene: TRBV5-8
CDR3aa: CASSPWTSGGEETQYF
CDR3nt: TGTGCCAGCAGCCCCTGGACTAGCGGGGGGGAAGAGACCCAGTACTTC

d_gene: TRBD2
j_gene: TRBJ2-3
abundance: NA
v_gene: TRBV29-1
CDR3aa: CSAPPAGLTDTQYF
CDR3nt: TGCAGCGCCCCCCCAGCGGGGCTCACAGATACGCAGTATTTT

d_gene: TRBD1
j_gene: TRBJ1-2
abundance: NA
v_gene: TRBV28
CDR3aa: CASSPGTAIMIGYTF
CDR3nt: TGTGCCAGCAGCCCCGGGACAGCTATTATGATTGGCTACACCTTC

d_gene: TRBD1
j_gene: TRBJ1-1
abundance: NA
v_gene: TRBV10-3
CDR3aa: CAISGDRKNTEAFF
CDR3nt: TGTGCCATCAGTGGGGACAGGAAGAACACTGAAGCTTTCTTT

d_gene: NA
j_gene: TRBJ1-2
abundance: NA
v_gene: TRBV29-1
CDR3aa: CSVTLVGQVSGYTF
CDR3nt: TGCAGCGTTACGCTGGTAGGGCAAGTTTCTGGCTACACCTTC

d_gene: TRBD1
j_gene: TRBJ1-5
abundance: once
v_gene: TRBV3-1/TRBV3-2
CDR3aa: CASSQDRAQPQHF
CDR3nt: TGTGCCAGCAGCCAGGACAGGGCTCAGCCCCAGCATTTT

d_gene: NA
j_gene: TRBJ1-3
abundance: once
v_gene: TRBV18
CDR3aa: CASSPQGSENTIYF
CDR3nt: TGTGCCAGCTCACCACAGGGCTCTGAAAACACCATATATTTT

d_gene: NA
j_gene: TRBJ2-1
abundance: NA
v_gene: TRBV27
CDR3aa: CASSLSWQGNNEQFF
CDR3nt: TGTGCCAGCAGTTTATCGTGGCAGGGCAACAATGAGCAGTTCTTC

d_gene: TRBD1
j_gene: TRBJ1-5
abundance: NA
v_gene: TRBV7-2
CDR3aa: CASSLNRGGQPQHF
CDR3nt: TGTGCCAGCAGCTTAAACAGGGGTGGTCAGCCCCAGCATTTT

d_gene: NA
j_gene: TRBJ1-1
abundance: NA
v_gene: TRBV19
CDR3aa: CASSRGSRVDTEAFF
CDR3nt: TGTGCCAGTAGTAGAGGTTCCAGGGTGGATACTGAAGCTTTCTTT

d_gene: NA
j_gene: TRBJ1-6
abundance: NA
v_gene: TRBV7-3
CDR3aa: CASSLTEEQTLHF
CDR3nt: TGTGCCAGCAGCTTAACGGAAGAACAAACCCTCCACTTT

d_gene: NA
j_gene: TRBJ1-3
abundance: NA
v_gene: TRBV5-4
CDR3aa: CARTQGRSGNTIYF
CDR3nt: TGTGCCAGGACACAGGGACGCTCTGGAAACACCATATATTTT

d_gene: NA
j_gene: TRBJ2-5
abundance: NA
v_gene: TRBV9
CDR3aa: CASSVMGSGVQETQYF
CDR3nt: TGTGCCAGCAGCGTAATGGGCTCAGGGGTTCAAGAGACCCAGTACTTC

d_gene: NA
j_gene: TRBJ1-1
abundance: few
v_gene: TRBV19
CDR3aa: CASIPQGGMNTEAFF
CDR3nt: TGTGCCAGTATCCCCCAAGGGGGTATGAACACTGAAGCTTTCTTT

d_gene: NA
j_gene: TRBJ2-7
abundance: NA
v_gene: TRBV6-5
CDR3aa: CASRSRGYEQYF
CDR3nt: TGTGCCAGCAGGTCCAGGGGCTACGAGCAGTACTTC

d_gene: NA
j_gene: TRBJ2-2
abundance: NA
v_gene: TRBV5-1
CDR3aa: CASSLQGTGELFF
CDR3nt: TGCGCCAGCAGCTTACAGGGAACCGGGGAGCTGTTTTTT

d_gene: NA
j_gene: TRBJ2-5
abundance: NA
v_gene: TRBV29-1
CDR3aa: CSARGATTGVQYF
CDR3nt: TGCAGCGCTCGAGGGGCGACTACCGGAGTCCAGTACTTC

d_gene: NA
j_gene: TRBJ1-1
abundance: NA
v_gene: TRBV7-2
CDR3aa: CASSFAANTEAFF
CDR3nt: TGTGCCAGCAGCTTTGCGGCTAACACTGAAGCTTTCTTT

d_gene: NA
j_gene: TRBJ2-7
abundance: NA
v_gene: TRBV1
CDR3aa: CTSSPQNEQYF
CDR3nt: TGCACCAGCAGCCCGCAAAACGAGCAGTACTTC

d_gene: NA
j_gene: TRBJ2-1
abundance: NA
v_gene: TRBV4-3
CDR3aa: CASSQDSTSTRLNEQFF
CDR3nt: TGCGCCAGCAGCCAAGATTCCACCTCCACCCGCCTCAATGAGCAGTTCTTC

d_gene: NA
j_gene: TRBJ2-1
abundance: NA
v_gene: TRBV29-1
CDR3aa: CSGGEAEQFF
CDR3nt: TGCAGCGGCGGGGAGGCCGAGCAGTTCTTC

d_gene: NA
j_gene: TRBJ1-2
abundance: NA
v_gene: TRBV7-2
CDR3aa: CASSGYGQYYGYTF
CDR3nt: TGTGCCAGCAGCGGGTACGGACAGTACTATGGCTACACCTTC

d_gene: NA
j_gene: TRBJ1-2
abundance: NA
v_gene: TRBV7-9
CDR3aa: CASSLRTGGGYTF
CDR3nt: TGTGCCAGCAGCTTACGAACGGGGGGAGGCTACACCTTC

d_gene: NA
j_gene: TRBJ1-5
abundance: NA
v_gene: TRBV10-3
CDR3aa: CAISVGETQPQHF
CDR3nt: TGTGCCATCAGTGTAGGGGAAACCCAGCCCCAGCATTTT

d_gene: NA
j_gene: TRBJ1-4
abundance: few
v_gene: TRBV7-2
CDR3aa: CASSLGPGGLDNEKLFF
CDR3nt: TGTGCCAGCAGCTTAGGGCCCGGAGGACTCGATAATGAAAAACTGTTTTTT

d_gene: NA
j_gene: TRBJ2-4
abundance: NA
v_gene: TRBV9
CDR3aa: CASSVGQERDIQYF
CDR3nt: TGTGCCAGCAGCGTAGGACAGGAAAGGGACATTCAGTACTTC

d_gene: NA
j_gene: TRBJ2-1
abundance: NA
v_gene: TRBV3-1/TRBV3-2
CDR3aa: CASSPQKGGVYNEQFF
CDR3nt: TGTGCCAGCAGCCCTCAGAAGGGGGGCGTCTACAATGAGCAGTTCTTC

d_gene: NA
j_gene: TRBJ1-3
abundance: NA
v_gene: TRBV10-1
CDR3aa: CASRDIGPGYF
CDR3nt: TGCGCCAGCAGGGACATAGGGCCAGGGTATTTT

d_gene: NA
j_gene: TRBJ1-1
abundance: few
v_gene: TRBV4-1
CDR3aa: CASSHAQVLRDTEAFF
CDR3nt: TGCGCCAGCAGCCACGCACAAGTTTTACGGGACACTGAAGCTTTCTTT

d_gene: NA
j_gene: TRBJ2-6
abundance: NA
v_gene: TRBV19
CDR3aa: CASTPESSGANVLTF
CDR3nt: TGTGCCAGTACCCCAGAAAGCTCTGGGGCCAACGTCCTGACTTTC

d_gene: TRBD2
j_gene: TRBJ2-1
abundance: NA
v_gene: TRBV11-3
CDR3aa: CASSTGLAYNEQFF
CDR3nt: TGTGCCAGCAGCACCGGACTAGCCTACAATGAGCAGTTCTTC

d_gene: NA
j_gene: TRBJ2-2
abundance: NA
v_gene: TRBV5-1
CDR3aa: CASSPGSPGELFF
CDR3nt: TGCGCCAGCAGCCCTGGTAGCCCCGGGGAGCTGTTTTTT

d_gene: TRBD2
j_gene: TRBJ2-2
abundance: NA
v_gene: TRBV6-2/TRBV6-3
CDR3aa: CASSQTSANTGELFF
CDR3nt: TGTGCCAGCAGTCAGACTAGCGCGAACACCGGGGAGCTGTTTTTT

d_gene: NA
j_gene: TRBJ2-1
abundance: NA
v_gene: TRBV9
CDR3aa: CASSVAYRGDEQFF
CDR3nt: TGTGCCAGCAGCGTAGCTTATCGAGGGGATGAGCAGTTCTTC